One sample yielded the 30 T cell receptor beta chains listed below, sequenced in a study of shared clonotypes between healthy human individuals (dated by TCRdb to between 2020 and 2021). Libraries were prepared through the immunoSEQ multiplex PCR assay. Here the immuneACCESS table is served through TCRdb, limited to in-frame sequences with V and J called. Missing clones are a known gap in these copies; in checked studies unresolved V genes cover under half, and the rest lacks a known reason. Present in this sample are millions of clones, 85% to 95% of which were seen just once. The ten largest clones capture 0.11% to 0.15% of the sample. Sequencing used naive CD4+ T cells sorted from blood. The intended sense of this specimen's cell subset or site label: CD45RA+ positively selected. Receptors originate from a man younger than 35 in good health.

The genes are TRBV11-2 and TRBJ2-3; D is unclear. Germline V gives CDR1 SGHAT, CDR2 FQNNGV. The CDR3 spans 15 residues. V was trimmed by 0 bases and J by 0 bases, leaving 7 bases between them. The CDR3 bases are TGTGCCAGCAGCTTAGATTCAGTTAGCACAGATACGCAGTATTTT. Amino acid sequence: CASSLDSVSTDTQYF.

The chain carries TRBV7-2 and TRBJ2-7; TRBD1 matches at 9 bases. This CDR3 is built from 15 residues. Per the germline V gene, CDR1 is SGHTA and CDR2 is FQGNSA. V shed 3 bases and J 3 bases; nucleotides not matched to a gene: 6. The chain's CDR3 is CASSLGGQGDYEQYF. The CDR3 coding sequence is TGTGCCAGCAGCTTGGGGGGACAGGGAGACTACGAGCAGTACTTC.

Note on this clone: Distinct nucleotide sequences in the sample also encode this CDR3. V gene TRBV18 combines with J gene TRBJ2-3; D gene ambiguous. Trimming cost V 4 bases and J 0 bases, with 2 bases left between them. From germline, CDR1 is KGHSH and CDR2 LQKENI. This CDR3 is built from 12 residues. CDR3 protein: CASSRSTDTQYF. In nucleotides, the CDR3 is TGTGCCAGCTCACGGAGCACAGATACGCAGTATTTT.

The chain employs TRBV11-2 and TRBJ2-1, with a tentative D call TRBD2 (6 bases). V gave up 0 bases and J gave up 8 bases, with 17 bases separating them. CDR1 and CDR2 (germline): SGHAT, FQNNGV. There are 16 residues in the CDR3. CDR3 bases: TGTGCCAGCAGCTTAGATGGGGGGAGGACACAAGATGAGCAGTTCTTC. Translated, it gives CASSLDGGRTQDEQFF.

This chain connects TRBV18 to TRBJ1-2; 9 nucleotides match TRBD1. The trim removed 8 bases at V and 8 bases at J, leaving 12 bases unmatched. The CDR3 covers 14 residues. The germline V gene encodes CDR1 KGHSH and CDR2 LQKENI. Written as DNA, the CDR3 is TGTGCCAGCCGATTACAGGGGGCGCAGGAAGGCTACACCTTC. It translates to CASRLQGAQEGYTF.

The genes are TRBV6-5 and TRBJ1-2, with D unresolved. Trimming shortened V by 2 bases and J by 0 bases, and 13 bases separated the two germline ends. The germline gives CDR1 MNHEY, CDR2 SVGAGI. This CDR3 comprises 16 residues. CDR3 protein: CASSYRSWATNYGYTF. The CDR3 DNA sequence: TGTGCCAGCAGTTACCGTTCTTGGGCAACTAACTATGGCTACACCTTC.

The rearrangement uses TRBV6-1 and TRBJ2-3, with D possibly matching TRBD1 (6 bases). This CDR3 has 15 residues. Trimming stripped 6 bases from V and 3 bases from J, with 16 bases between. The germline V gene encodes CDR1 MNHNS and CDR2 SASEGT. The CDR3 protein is CASRQGGLGTDTQYF. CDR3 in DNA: TGTGCCAGCAGACAGGGTGGATTAGGGACAGATACGCAGTATTTT.

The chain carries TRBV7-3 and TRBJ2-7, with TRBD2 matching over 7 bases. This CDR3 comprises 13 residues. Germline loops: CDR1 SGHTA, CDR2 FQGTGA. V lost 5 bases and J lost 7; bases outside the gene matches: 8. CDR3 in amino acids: CASSEAGVGEQYF. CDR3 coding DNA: TGTGCCAGCAGCGAGGCGGGGGTCGGGGAGCAGTACTTC.

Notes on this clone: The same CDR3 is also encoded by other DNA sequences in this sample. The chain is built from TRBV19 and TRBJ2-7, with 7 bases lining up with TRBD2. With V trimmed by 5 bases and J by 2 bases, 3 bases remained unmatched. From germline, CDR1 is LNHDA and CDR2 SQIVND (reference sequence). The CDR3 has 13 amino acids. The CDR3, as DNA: TGTGCCAGTAGTCCAGCGGGACCCTACGAGCAGTACTTC. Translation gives CASSPAGPYEQYF.

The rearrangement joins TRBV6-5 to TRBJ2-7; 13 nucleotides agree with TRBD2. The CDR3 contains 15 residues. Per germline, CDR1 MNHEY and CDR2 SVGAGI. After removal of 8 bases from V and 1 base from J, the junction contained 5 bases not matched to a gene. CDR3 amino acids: CASQLAGGASYEQYF. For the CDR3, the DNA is TGTGCCAGCCAACTAGCGGGGGGGGCATCCTACGAGCAGTACTTC.

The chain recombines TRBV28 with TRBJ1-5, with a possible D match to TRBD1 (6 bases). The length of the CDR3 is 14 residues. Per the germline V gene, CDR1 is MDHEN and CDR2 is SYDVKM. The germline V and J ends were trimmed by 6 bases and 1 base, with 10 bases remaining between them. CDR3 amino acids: CASSRDNSNQPQHF. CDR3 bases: TGTGCCAGCAGCCGGGACAACAGCAATCAGCCCCAGCATTTT.

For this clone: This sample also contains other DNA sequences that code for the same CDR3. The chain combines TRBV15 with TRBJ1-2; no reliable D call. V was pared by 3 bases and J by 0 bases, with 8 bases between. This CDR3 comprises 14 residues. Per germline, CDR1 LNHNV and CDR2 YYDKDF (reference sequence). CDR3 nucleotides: TGTGCCACCAGCAGGGACCCAGCTAACTATGGCTACACCTTC. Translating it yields CATSRDPANYGYTF. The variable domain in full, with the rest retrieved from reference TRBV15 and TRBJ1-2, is DAMVIQNPRYQVTQFGKPVTLSCSQTLNHNVMYWYQQKSSQAPKLLFHYYDKDFNNEADTPDNFQSRRPNTSFCFLDIRSPGLGDTAMYLCATSRDPANYGYTFGSGTRLTVV.

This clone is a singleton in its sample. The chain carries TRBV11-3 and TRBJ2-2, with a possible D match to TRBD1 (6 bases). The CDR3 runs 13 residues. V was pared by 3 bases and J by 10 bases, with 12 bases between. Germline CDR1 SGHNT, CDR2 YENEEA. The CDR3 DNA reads TGTGCCAGCAGCTTTTCTGCAGGGGTGGAGCTGTTTTTT. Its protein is CASSFSAGVELFF.

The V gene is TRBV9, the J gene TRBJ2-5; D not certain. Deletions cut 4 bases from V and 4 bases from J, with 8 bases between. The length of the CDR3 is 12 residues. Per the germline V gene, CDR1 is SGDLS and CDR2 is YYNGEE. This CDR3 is CASSTTSETQYF. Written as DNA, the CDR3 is TGTGCCAGCAGCACAACGTCAGAGACCCAGTACTTC.

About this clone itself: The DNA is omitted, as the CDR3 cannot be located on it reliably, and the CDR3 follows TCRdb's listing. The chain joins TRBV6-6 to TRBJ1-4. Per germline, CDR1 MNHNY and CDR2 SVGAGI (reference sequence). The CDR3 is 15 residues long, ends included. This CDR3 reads CASSPLDSLMKNCFF.

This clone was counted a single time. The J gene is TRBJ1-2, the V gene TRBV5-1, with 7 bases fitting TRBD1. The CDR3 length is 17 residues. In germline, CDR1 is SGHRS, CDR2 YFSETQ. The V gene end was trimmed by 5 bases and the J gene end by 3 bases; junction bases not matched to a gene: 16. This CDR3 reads CASRKTGKRVGDYGYTF. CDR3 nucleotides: TGCGCCAGCAGGAAGACAGGGAAGAGGGTTGGGGACTATGGCTACACCTTC.

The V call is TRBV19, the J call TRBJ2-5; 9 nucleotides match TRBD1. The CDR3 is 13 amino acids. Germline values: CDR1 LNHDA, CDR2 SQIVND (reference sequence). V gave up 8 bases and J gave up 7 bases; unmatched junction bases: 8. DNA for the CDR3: TGTGCCAGTTCGGGGACAGGGACAAGGACCCAGTACTTC. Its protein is CASSGTGTRTQYF.

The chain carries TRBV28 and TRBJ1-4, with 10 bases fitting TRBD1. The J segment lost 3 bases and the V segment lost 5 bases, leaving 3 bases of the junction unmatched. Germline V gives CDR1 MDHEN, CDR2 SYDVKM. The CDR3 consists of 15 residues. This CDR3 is CASSDRGPANEKLFF. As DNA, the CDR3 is TGTGCCAGCAGTGACAGGGGGCCGGCTAATGAAAAACTGTTTTTT.

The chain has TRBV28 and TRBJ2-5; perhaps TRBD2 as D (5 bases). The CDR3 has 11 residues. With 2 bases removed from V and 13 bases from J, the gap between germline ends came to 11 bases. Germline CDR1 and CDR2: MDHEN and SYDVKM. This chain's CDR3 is CASSLPLAAYF. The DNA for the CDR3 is TGTGCCAGCAGTTTACCGCTAGCAGCGTACTTC.

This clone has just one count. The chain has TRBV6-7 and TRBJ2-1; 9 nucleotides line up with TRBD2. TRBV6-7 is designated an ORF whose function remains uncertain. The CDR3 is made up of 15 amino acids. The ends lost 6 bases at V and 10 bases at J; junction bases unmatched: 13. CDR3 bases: TGTGCCAGCAGCGGCGGGGCTAGCGGGACGAAAGAGCAGTTCTTC. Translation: CASSGGASGTKEQFF.

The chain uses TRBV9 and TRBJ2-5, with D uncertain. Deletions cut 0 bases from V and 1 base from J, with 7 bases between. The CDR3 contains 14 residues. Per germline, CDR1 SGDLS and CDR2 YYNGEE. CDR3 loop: CASSVAGSQETQYF. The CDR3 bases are TGTGCCAGCAGCGTAGCGGGCAGCCAAGAGACCCAGTACTTC.

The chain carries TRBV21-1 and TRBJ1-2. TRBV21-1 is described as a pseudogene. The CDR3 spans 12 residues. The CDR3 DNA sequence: TGTGCCAAACACCAAGGGAACTATGGCTACACCTTC. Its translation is CAKHQGNYGYTF.

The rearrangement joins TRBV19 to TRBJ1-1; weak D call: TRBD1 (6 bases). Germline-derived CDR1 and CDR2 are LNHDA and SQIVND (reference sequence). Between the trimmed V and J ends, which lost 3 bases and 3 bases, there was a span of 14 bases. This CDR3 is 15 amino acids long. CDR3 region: CASSIGGTPHTEAFF. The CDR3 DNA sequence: TGTGCCAGTAGTATTGGCGGGACACCTCACACTGAAGCTTTCTTT.

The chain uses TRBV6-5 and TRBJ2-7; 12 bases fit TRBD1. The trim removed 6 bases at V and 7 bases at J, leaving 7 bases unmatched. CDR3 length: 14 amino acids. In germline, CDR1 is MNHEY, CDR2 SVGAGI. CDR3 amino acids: CASSRDRGLQEQYF. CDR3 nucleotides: TGTGCCAGCAGCCGGGACAGGGGGCTTCAAGAGCAGTACTTC.

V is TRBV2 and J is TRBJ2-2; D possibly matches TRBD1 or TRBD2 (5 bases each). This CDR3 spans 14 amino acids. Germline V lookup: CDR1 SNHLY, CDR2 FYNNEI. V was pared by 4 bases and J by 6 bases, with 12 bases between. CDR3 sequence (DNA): TGTGCCAGCAGTGTACTAGTGGGGGCCGGGGAGCTGTTTTTT. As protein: CASSVLVGAGELFF.

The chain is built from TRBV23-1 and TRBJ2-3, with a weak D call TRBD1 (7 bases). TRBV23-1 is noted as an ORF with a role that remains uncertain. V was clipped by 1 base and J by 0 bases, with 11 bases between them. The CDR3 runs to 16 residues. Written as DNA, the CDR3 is TGCGCCAGCAGTCAATGGAGGGGGCCTAGCACAGATACGCAGTATTTT. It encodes CASSQWRGPSTDTQYF.

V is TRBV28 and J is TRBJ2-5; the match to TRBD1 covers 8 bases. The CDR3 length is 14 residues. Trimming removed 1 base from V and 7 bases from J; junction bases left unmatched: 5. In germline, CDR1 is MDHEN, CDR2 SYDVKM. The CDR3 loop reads CASSLSRGLVTQYF. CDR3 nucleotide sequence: TGTGCCAGCAGTTTATCCAGGGGGCTAGTGACCCAGTACTTC.

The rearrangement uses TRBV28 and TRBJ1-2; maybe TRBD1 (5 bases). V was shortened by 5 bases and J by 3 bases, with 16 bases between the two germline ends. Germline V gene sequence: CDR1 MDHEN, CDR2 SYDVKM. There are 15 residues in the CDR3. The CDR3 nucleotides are TGTGCCAGCAGTCCTCGGGGGAGGGCTGACTATGGCTACACCTTC. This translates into CASSPRGRADYGYTF.

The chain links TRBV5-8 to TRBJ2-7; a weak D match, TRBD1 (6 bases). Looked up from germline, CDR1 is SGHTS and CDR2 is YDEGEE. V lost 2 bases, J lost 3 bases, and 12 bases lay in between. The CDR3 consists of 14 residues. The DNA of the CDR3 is TGTGCCAGCAGCTTCCTCATAGGGGGCTACGAGCAGTACTTC. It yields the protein CASSFLIGGYEQYF.

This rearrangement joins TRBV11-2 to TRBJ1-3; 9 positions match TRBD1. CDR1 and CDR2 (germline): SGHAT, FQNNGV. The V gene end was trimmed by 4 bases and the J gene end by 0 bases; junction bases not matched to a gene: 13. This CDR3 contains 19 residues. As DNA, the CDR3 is TGTGCCAGCAGCTCTCGGGGCGGGGACAGGGCAAGCTCTGGAAACACCATATATTTT. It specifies CASSSRGGDRASSGNTIYF.